This T cell receptor beta chain is drawn from a study of T cell responses to AZD1222 COVID-19 vaccine. A single count supports this clone. Data came from immunoSEQ multiplex PCR; TCRdb stores just in-frame clones and leaves some out. The repertoire holds roughly 200,000 clones, with just under 95% as singletons. The specimen comprised peripheral blood, sampled 28 days after the second dose of the MenACWY control vaccine. This clonotype was obtained from an adult who received the MenACWY meningococcal vaccine as a control.

The CDR3 nucleotides read TGTGCCAGCAGCGTAGGCGGGCCTGGAAACACCATATATTTT. Translating it yields CASSVGGPGNTIYF. The chain recombines TRBV9 with TRBJ1-3; no clear D. Per germline, CDR1 SGDLS and CDR2 YYNGEE. Trimming took off 0 bases at V and 2 bases at J, with 6 bases between the two ends. The CDR3 contains 14 residues.